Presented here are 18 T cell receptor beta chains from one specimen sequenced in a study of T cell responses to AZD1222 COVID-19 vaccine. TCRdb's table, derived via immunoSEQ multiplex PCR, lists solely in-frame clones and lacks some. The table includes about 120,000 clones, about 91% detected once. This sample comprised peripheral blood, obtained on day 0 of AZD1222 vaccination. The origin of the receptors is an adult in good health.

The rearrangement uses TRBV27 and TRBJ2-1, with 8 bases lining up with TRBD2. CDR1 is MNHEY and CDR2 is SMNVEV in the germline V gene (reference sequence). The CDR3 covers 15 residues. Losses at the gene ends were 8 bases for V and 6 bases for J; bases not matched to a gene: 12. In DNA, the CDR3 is TGTGCCAGCCGCGAGGACGGGGGGGACCTCAATGAGCAGTTCTTC. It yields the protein CASREDGGDLNEQFF.

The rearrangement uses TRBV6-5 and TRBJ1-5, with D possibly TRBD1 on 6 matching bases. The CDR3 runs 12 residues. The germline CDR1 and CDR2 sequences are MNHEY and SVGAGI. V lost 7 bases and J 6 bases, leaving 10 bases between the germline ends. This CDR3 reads CASKKQGQPQHF. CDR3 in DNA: TGTGCCAGCAAAAAACAGGGTCAGCCCCAGCATTTT.

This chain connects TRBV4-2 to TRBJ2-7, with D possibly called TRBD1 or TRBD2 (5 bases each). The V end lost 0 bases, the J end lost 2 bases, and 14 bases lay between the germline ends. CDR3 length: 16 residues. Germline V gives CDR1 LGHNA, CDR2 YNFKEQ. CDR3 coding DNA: TGTGCCAGCAGCCAAGATTACGGGACGGATACCTACGAGCAGTACTTC. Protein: CASSQDYGTDTYEQYF.

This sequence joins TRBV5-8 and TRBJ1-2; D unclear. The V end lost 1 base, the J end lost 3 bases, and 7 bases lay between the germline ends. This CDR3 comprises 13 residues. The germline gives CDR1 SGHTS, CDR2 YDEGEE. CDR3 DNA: TGTGCCAGCAGCTTGAACACTGACTATGGCTACACCTTC. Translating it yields CASSLNTDYGYTF.

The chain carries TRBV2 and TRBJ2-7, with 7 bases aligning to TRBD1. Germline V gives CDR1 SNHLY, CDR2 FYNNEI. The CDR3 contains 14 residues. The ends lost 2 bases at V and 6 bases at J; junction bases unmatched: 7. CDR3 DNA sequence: TGTGCCAGCAGTGAACCCGGACAGGTATCCGAGCAGTACTTC. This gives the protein CASSEPGQVSEQYF.

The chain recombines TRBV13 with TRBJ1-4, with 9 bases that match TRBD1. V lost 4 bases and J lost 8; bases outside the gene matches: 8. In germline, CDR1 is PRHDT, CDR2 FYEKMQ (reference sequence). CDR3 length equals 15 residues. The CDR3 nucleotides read TGTGCCAGCAGCTCGAGACAGGGGGGAGGGGAAAAACTGTTTTTT. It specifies CASSSRQGGGEKLFF.

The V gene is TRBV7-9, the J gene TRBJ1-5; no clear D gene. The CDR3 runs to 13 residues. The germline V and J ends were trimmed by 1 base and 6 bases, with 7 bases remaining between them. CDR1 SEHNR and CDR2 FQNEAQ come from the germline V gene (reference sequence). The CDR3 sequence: CASSLGLSQPQHF. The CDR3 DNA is TGTGCCAGCAGCTTAGGGTTATCTCAGCCCCAGCATTTT.

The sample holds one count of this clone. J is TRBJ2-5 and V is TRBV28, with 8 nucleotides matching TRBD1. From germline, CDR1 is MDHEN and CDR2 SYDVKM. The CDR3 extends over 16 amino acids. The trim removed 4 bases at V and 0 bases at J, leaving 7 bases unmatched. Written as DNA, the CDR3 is TGTGCCAGCAGTTCCTGGTCAGGGGGCAACCAAGAGACCCAGTACTTC. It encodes CASSSWSGGNQETQYF.

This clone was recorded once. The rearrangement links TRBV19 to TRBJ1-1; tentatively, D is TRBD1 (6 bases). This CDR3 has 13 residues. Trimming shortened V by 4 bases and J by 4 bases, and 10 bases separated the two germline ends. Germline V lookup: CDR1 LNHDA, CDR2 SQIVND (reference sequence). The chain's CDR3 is CASSSIRGTEAFF. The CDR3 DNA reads TGTGCCAGTAGTAGCATCAGGGGCACTGAAGCTTTCTTT.

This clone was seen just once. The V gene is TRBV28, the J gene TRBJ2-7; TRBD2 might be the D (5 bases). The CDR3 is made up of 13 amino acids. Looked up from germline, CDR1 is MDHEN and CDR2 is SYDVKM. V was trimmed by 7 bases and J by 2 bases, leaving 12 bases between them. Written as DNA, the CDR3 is TGTGCCAGCACCATGAGGGCCCCCTACGAGCAGTACTTC. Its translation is CASTMRAPYEQYF. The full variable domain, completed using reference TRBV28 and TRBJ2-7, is DVKVTQSSRYLVKRTGEKVFLECVQDMDHENMFWYRQDPGLGLRLIYFSYDVKMKEKGDIPEGYSVSREKKERFSLILESASTNQTSMYLCASTMRAPYEQYFGPGTRLTVT.

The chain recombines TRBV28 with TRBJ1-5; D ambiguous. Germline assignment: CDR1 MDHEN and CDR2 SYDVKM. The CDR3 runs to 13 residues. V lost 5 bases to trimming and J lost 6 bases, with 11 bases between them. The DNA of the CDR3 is TGTGCCAGCAGTGAGGGAAGAATTCAGCCCCAGCATTTT. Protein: CASSEGRIQPQHF.

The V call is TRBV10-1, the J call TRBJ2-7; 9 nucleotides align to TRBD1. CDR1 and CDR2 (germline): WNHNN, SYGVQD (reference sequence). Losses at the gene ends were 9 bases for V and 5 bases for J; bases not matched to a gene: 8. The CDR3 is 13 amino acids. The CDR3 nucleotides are TGCGCCAGAAACCGGGACAGGGCTGACGAGCAGTACTTC. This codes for CARNRDRADEQYF.

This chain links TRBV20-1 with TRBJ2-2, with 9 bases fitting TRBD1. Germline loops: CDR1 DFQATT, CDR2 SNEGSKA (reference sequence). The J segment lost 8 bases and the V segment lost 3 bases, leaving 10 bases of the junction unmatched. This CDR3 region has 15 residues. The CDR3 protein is CSASSGQGFGGELFF. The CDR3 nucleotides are TGCAGTGCTAGTTCAGGACAGGGGTTTGGTGGGGAGCTGTTTTTT.

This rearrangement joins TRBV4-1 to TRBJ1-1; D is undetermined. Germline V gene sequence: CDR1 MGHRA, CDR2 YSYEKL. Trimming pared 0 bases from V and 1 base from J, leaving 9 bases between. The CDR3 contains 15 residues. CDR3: CASSQDELANTEAFF. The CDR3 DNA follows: TGCGCCAGCAGCCAAGACGAGTTGGCGAACACTGAAGCTTTCTTT.

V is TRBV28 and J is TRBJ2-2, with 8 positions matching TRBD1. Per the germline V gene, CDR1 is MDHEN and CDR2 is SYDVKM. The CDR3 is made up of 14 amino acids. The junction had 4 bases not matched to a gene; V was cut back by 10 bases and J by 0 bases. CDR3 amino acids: CATRTGTNTGELFF. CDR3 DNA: TGTGCCACCAGGACAGGGACGAACACCGGGGAGCTGTTTTTT.

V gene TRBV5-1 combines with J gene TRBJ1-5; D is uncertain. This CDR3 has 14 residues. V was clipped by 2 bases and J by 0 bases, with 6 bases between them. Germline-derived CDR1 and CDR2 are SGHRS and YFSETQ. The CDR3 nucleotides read TGCGCCAGCAGCTTCACCGATAGCAATCAGCCCCAGCATTTT. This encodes CASSFTDSNQPQHF.

CDR3 residues: CASSRGGADIQYF. The CDR3 bases are TGTGCCAGCAGCCGCGGGGGGGCGGACATTCAGTACTTC. The rearrangement joins TRBV3-1 (or the pseudogene TRBV3-2) to TRBJ2-4; TRBD2 matches at 9 bases. J gave up 8 bases and V 4 bases, and 3 bases lay outside the gene matches. The CDR3 is 13 residues long. Germline V lookup: CDR1 LGHDT, CDR2 YNNKEL (reference sequence).

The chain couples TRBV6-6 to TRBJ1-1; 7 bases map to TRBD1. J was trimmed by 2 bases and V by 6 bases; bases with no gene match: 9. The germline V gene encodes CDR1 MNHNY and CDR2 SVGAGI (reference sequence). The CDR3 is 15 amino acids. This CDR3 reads CASRETPGGNTEAFF. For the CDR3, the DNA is TGTGCCAGCAGGGAAACCCCAGGGGGAAACACTGAAGCTTTCTTT.